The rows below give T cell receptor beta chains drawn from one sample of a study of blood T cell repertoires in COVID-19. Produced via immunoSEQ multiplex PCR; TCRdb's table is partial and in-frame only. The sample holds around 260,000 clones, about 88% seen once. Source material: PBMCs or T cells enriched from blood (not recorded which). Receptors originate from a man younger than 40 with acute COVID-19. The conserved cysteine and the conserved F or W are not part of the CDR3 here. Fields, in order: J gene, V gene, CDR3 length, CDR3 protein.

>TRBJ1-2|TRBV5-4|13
ASSVTGTSNYGYT
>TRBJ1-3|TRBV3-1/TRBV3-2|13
ASSLTGFGGNTIY
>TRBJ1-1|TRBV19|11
ASSEAANTEAF
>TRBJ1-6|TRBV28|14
ASSLFGTANNSPLH
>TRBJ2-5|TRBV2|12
ASSDQQDQETQY
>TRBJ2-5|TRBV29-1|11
SVVRQGLETQY
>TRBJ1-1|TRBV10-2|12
ASSEQGRATEAF
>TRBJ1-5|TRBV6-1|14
ASSEQGLVSNQPQH
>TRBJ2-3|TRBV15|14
ATSRGGERPTDTQY
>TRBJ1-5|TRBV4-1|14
ASSQAVGPRGQPQH
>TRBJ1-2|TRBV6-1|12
ASSEGQANYGYT
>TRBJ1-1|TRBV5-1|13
ASRRTGSSNTEAF
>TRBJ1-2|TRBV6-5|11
ASSYTGGKGYT
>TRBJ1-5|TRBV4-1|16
ASSQAGTGPYSNQPQH
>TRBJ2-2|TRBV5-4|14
ASSLGLAGNTGELF
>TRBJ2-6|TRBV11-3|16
ASSLSWDRLIGEDVLT
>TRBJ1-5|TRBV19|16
ASSSQGSGVGSNQPQH
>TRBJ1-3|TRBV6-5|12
ASSTGLSGNTIY
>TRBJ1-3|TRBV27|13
ASSRTGHSGNTIY
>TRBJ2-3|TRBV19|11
ATTGRRTDTQY
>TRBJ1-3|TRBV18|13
ASSHRQPSGNTIY
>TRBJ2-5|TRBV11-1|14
ASSLVGSGNQETQY
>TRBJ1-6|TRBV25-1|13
ASSEFQGQASPLH
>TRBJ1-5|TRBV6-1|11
ASSDSGYYPQH
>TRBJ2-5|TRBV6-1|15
ASSEGGGTPNVETQY
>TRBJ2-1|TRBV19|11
AIEGTSGVEQF
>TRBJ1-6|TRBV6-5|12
ASRKGQEYSPLH
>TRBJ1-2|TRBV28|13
ASSSRTGVRYGYT
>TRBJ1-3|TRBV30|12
AWSVTGSGNTIY
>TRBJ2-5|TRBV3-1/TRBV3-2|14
ASTAPAGGRIETQY
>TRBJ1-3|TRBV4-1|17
ASSQPLGQVESSGNTIY
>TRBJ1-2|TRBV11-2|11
ASRETGGFGYT
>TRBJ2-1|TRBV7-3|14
ASSLGVGGNYNEQF
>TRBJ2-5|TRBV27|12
ASRRGGVGETQY
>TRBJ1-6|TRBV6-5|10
ASSYSGTPLH
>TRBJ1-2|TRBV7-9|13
ASSPGQGDNYGYT
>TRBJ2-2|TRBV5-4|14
ASSQPGTVNTGELF
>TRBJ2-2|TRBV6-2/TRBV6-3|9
ASSTAGELF
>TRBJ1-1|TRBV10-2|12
ASIRQASNTEAF
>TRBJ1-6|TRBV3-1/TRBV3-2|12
ASSQGAHNSPLH
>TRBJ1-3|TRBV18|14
ASSSGTGLSGNTIY
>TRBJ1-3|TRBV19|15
ASSVTRDSGIGNTIY
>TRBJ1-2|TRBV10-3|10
AISSLPDSYT
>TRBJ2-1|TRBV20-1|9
SARGTGGQF
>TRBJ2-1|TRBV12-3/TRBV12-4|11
ASSLSSYNEQF
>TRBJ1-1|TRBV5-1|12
ASSSGQGGTEAF
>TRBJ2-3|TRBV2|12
ASNRDFSTDTQY
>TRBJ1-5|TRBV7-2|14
ASRGPGTGVNQPQH
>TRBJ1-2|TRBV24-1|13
ATSDPTGGTYGYT
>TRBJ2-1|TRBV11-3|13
ASSLTSGSSNEQF
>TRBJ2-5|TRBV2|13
ASSGPGQGLETQY
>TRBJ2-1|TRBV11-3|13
ASSSTGTGLGEQF
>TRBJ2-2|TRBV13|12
ASSATVNTGELF
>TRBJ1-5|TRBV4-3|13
ASSQHPGRTESLH
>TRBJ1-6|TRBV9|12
ASSVEWSNSPLH
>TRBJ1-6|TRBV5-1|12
ASSPDWVNSPLH
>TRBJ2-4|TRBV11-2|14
ASSLGRAGPWDIQY
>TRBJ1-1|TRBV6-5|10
ASSKSTTEAF
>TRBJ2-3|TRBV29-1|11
SGRGRYSDTQY